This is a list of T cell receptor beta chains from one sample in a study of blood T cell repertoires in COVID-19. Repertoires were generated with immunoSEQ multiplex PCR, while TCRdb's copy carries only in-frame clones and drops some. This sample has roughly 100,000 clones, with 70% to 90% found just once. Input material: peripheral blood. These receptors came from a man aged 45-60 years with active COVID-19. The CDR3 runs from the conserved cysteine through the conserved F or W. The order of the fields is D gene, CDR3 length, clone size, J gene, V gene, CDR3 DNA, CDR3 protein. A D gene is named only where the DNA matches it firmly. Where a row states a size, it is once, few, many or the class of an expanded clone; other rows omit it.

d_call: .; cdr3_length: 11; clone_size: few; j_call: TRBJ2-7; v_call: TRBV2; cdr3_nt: TGTGCCAGCAGTGTGGAGGGCGAGCAGTACTTC; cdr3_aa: CASSVEGEQYF
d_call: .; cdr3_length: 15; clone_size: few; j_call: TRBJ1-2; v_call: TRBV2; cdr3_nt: TGTGCCAGCAGTGAAGTTCTGGCAGGGCGGCCCGGCTACACCTTC; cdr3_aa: CASSEVLAGRPGYTF
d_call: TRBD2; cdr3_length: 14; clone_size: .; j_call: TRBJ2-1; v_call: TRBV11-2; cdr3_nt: TGTGCCAGCAGCTTTTCTAGCGGGGGGCCCGAGCAGTTCTTC; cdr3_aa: CASSFSSGGPEQFF
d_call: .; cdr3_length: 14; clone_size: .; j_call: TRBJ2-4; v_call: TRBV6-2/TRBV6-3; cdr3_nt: TGTGCCAGCAGTTATTTCGCGGGGACTAACATTCAGTACTTC; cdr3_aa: CASSYFAGTNIQYF
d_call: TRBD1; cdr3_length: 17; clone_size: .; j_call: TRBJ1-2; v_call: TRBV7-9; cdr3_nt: TGTGCCAGCAGACCCCCCGGGACAGGGACGGCTAACTATGGCTACACCTTC; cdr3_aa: CASRPPGTGTANYGYTF
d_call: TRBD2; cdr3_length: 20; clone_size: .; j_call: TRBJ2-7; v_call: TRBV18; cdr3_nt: TGTGCCAGCTCACCGGGGGATCCGGGACTAGCGGGGGGCTCCACCTACGAGCAGTACTTC; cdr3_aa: CASSPGDPGLAGGSTYEQYF
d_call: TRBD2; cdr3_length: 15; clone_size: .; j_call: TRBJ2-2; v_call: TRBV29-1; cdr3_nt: TGCAGCGTTCTTAGCGGGGAAGTCGGCACCGGGGAGCTGTTTTTT; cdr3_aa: CSVLSGEVGTGELFF
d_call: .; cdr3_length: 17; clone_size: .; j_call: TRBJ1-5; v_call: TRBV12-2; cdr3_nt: TGTGCAAGTCGCTTAGCGGGCGGCAGGGAGGGGTTGAAGCCCCAGCATTTT; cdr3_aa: CASRLAGGREGLKPQHF
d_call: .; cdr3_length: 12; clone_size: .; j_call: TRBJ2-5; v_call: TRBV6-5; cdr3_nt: TGTGCCAGCAGTTTGGACAAAGAGACCCAGTACTTC; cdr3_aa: CASSLDKETQYF
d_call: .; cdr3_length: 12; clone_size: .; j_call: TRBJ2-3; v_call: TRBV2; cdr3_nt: TGTGCCAGCAGGGAGGAGCCAGATACGCAGTATTTT; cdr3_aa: CASREEPDTQYF
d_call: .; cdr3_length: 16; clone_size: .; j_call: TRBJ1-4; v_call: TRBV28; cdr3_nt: TGTGCCAGCAGTCCTGGCGGGGGGATCCCTAATGAAAAACTGTTTTTT; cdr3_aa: CASSPGGGIPNEKLFF
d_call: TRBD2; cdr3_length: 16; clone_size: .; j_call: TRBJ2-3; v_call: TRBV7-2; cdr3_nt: TGTGCCAGCAGCTTAGTTAGCGGGGGGTATTTAGATACGCAGTATTTT; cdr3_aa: CASSLVSGGYLDTQYF
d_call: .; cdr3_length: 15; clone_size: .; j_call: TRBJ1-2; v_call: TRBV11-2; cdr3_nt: TGTGCCAGCAGCTTAGATACAGGGAGTTACTATGGCTACACCTTC; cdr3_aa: CASSLDTGSYYGYTF
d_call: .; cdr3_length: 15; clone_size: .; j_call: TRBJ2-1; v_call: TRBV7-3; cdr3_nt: TGTGCCAGCAGCCGGGGGGCGGTTGCCTACAATGAGCAGTTCTTC; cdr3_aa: CASSRGAVAYNEQFF
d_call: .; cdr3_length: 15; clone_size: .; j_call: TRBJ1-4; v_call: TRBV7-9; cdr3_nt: TGTGCCAGCAGCTCCGACTGGAATACTAATGAAAAACTGTTTTTT; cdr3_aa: CASSSDWNTNEKLFF
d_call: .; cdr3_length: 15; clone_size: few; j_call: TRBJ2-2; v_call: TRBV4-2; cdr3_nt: TGTGCCAGCAGCCAAGAGACTAGACTCACCGGGGAGCTGTTTTTT; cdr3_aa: CASSQETRLTGELFF
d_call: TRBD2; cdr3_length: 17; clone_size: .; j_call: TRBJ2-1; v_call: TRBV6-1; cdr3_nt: TGTGCCAGCAGTGAGACTAGCGGGGCCTTCTCCTACAATGAGCAGTTCTTC; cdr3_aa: CASSETSGAFSYNEQFF
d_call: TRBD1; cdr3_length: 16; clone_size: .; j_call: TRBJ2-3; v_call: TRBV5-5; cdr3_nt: TGTGCCAGCAGCACGGGGGGACAGGGGCCCACAGATACGCAGTATTTT; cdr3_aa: CASSTGGQGPTDTQYF
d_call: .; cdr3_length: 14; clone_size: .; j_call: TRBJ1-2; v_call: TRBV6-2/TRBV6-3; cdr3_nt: TGTGCCAGCAGTTCTTCAGGGAACTTCTATGGCTACACCTTC; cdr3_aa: CASSSSGNFYGYTF
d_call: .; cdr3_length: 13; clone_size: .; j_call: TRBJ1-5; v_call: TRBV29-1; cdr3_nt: TGCAGCGTCGTCGTGGGAGAGGGTCAGCCCCAGCATTTT; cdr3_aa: CSVVVGEGQPQHF
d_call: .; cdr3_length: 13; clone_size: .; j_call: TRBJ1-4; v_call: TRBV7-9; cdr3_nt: TGTGCCAGCCAGCGGAGTACTAATGAAAAACTGTTTTTT; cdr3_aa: CASQRSTNEKLFF
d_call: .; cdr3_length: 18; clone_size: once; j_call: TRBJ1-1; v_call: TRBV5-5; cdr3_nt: TGTGCCAGCAGCGGGATGGGCGGGGGCGGCAGTATGAACACTGAAGCTTTCTTT; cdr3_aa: CASSGMGGGGSMNTEAFF